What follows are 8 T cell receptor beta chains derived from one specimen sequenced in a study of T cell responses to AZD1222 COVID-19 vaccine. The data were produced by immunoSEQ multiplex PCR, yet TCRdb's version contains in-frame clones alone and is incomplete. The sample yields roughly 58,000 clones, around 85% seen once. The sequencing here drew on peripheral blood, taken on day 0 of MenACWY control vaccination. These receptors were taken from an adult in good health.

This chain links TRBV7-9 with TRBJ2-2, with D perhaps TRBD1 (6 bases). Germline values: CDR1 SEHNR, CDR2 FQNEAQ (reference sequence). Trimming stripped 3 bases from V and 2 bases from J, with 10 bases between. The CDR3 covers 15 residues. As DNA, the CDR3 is TGTGCCAGCAGCTTCAGGGGTCCCAACACCGGGGAGCTGTTTTTT. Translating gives CASSFRGPNTGELFF.

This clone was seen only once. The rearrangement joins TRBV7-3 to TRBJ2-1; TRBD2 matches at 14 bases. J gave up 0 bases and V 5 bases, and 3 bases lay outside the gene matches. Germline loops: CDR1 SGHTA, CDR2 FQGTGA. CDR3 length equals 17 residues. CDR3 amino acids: CASSAGTSGSSYNEQFF. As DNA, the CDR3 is TGTGCCAGCAGCGCCGGGACTAGCGGGAGCTCCTACAATGAGCAGTTCTTC.

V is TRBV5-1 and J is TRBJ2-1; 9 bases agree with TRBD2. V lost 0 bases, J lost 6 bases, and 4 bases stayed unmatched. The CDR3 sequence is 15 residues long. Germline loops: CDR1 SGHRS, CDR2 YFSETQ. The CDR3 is CASSLAPAGGNEQFF. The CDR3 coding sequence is TGCGCCAGCAGCTTGGCTCCAGCGGGAGGCAATGAGCAGTTCTTC.

The CDR3 bases are TGTGCCAGCAGCCCGGCGTGGGGGCATGATCGCACTGAAGCTTTCTTT. Translating it yields CASSPAWGHDRTEAFF. The rearrangement uses TRBV5-5 and TRBJ1-1; possibly TRBD1 for D (6 bases). CDR3 length: 16 residues. Trimming removed 4 bases at V and 4 bases at J, with 20 bases between. CDR1 and CDR2 from the germline V gene are SGHKS and YYEKEE (reference sequence).

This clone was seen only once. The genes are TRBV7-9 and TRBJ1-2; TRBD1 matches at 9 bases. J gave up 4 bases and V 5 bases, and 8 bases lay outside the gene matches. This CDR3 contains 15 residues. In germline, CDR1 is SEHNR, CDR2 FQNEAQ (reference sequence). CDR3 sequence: CASSQVTGGPYGYTF. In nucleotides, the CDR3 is TGTGCCAGCAGCCAAGTCACAGGGGGCCCCTATGGCTACACCTTC.

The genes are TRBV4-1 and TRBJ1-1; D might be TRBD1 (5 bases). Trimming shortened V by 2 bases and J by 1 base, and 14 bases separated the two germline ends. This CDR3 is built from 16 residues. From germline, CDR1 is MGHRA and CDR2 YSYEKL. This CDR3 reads CASSQYLRGENTEAFF. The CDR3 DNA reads TGCGCCAGCAGCCAATATCTGAGGGGAGAGAACACTGAAGCTTTCTTT.

The CDR3 reads CASSQRLAGGDEQFF. The CDR3 DNA sequence: TGTGCCAGCAGTCAGAGACTAGCGGGAGGGGATGAGCAGTTCTTC. The V gene is TRBV6-2 or TRBV6-3, the J gene TRBJ2-1; TRBD2 matches 14 bases. With V trimmed by 5 bases and J by 8 bases, 5 bases remained unmatched. The CDR3 is made up of 15 amino acids. From germline, CDR1 is MNHEY and CDR2 SVGEGT.

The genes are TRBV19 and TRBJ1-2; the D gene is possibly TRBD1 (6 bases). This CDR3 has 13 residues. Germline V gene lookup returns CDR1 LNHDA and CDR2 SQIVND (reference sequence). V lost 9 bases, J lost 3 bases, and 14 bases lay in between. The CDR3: CASLSDSHYGYTF. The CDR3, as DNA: TGTGCCAGCTTATCGGACAGCCACTATGGCTACACCTTC.